These 7 T cell receptor beta chains were sequenced from one sample in a study of OX40 agonist ivuxolimab in advanced cancers. Measured with immunoSEQ multiplex PCR; TCRdb has only the in-frame clones, and not every one. Among about 47,000 clones listed, about 86% were seen once. The sample was CD4+ or CD8+ T cells sorted from blood, taken in a trial of the OX40 agonist ivuxolimab. These receptors came from an adult with an advanced solid tumor such as melanoma, head and neck, liver or kidney cancer.

The V call is TRBV15, the J call TRBJ2-5, with TRBD1 identical over 8 bases. Germline V gene lookup returns CDR1 LNHNV and CDR2 YYDKDF (reference sequence). The trim removed 4 bases at V and 1 base at J, leaving 11 bases unmatched. This CDR3 region has 17 residues. The CDR3 nucleotides are TGTGCCACCAGCAAACCGCCCCAAGGGACAGGCCAAGAGACCCAGTACTTC. Protein product: CATSKPPQGTGQETQYF.

The CDR3 spells CASSDDPTSGREQYF. The CDR3 bases are TGTGCCAGCAGCGATGACCCGACTAGCGGGAGGGAGCAGTACTTC. The J gene is TRBJ2-7, the V gene TRBV9; 13 bases align to TRBD2. The junction had 7 bases not matched to a gene; V was cut back by 3 bases and J by 7 bases. This CDR3 has 15 residues. In germline, CDR1 is SGDLS, CDR2 YYNGEE.

Turning to this clone: This same CDR3 is encoded by further DNA sequences in the sample. This chain joins TRBV10-1 and TRBJ1-3, with D uncertain. V was trimmed by 5 bases and J by 0 bases, leaving 8 bases between them. This CDR3 comprises 14 residues. Germline assignment: CDR1 WNHNN and CDR2 SYGVQD (reference sequence). The chain's CDR3 is CASSPGSSGNTIYF. Here the CDR3 DNA reads TGCGCCAGCAGTCCGGGTAGCTCTGGAAACACCATATATTTT.

The genes are TRBV4-3 and TRBJ1-4, with D hard to call. V was cut by 4 bases and J by 1 base, with 4 bases left in between. Looked up from germline, CDR1 is LGHNA and CDR2 is YSLEER. This CDR3 comprises 13 residues. The CDR3 loop reads CASSPGTNEKLFF. DNA of the CDR3: TGCGCCAGCAGCCCAGGAACTAATGAAAAACTGTTTTTT.

The chain employs TRBV10-1 and TRBJ2-7, with a weak D call TRBD1 (6 bases). The CDR3 length is 14 residues. From germline, CDR1 is WNHNN and CDR2 SYGVQD (reference sequence). The V gene lost 6 bases and the J gene lost 6 bases, with 18 bases spanning the gap. CDR3 bases: TGCGCCAGCAGCGCCCGGACAGAAGGTTCCGAGCAGTACTTC. Residues: CASSARTEGSEQYF.

The chain is built from TRBV7-3 and TRBJ2-3, with D perhaps TRBD2 (5 bases). V was trimmed by 0 bases and J by 2 bases, leaving 6 bases between them. This CDR3 is built from 14 residues. The germline CDR1 and CDR2 sequences are SGHTA and FQGTGA. The CDR3 here is CASSLTSDTDTQYF. DNA of the CDR3: TGTGCCAGCAGCTTAACTAGCGACACAGATACGCAGTATTTT.

The chain recombines TRBV7-8 with TRBJ2-7; 8 positions agree with TRBD1. This CDR3 is 15 amino acids long. Germline CDR1 is SGHVS and CDR2 is FQNEAQ. The junction had 5 bases not matched to a gene; V was cut back by 1 base and J by 3 bases. For the CDR3, the DNA is TGTGCCAGCAGCTTAGAGTCAGGGGGCTACTACGAGCAGTACTTC. Its protein product is CASSLESGGYYEQYF.